Below, 21 T cell receptor beta chains from the same sample are listed, as sequenced in a study of cytomegalovirus exposure and HLA in healthy donors. PCR used 60 Vbeta primers and 13 Jbeta primers. The data were produced by immunoSEQ multiplex PCR, yet TCRdb's version contains in-frame clones alone and is incomplete. The sample yields about 110,000 clones, less than 85% seen once. The specimen was PBMCs. The receptors come from a middle-aged woman in good health and CMV-seropositive.

This clone was observed a single time. V and J are TRBV2 and TRBJ1-5, with D tentatively TRBD1 (5 bases). Trimming cost V 8 bases and J 0 bases, with 11 bases left between them. Germline CDR1 reads SNHLY; CDR2 reads FYNNEI. The CDR3 is 14 residues long. The CDR3 DNA reads as TGTGCCAGCGGAGGGGTTTTTAGCAATCAGCCCCAGCATTTT. This encodes CASGGVFSNQPQHF.

The rearrangement uses TRBV18 and TRBJ2-7, with 8 positions matching TRBD2. Germline CDR1 reads KGHSH; CDR2 reads LQKENI. Losses at the gene ends were 5 bases for V and 1 base for J; bases not matched to a gene: 4. The CDR3 has 14 residues. CDR3: CASSDPGGSYEQYF. DNA of the CDR3: TGTGCCAGCTCAGACCCGGGAGGGTCCTACGAGCAGTACTTC. The whole variable domain, remainder taken from reference TRBV18 and TRBJ2-7, is NAGVMQNPRHLVRRRGQEARLRCSPMKGHSHVYWYRQLPEEGLKFMVYLQKENIIDESGMPKERFSAEFPKEGPSILRIQQVVRGDSAAYFCASSDPGGSYEQYFGPGTRLTVT.

The rearrangement uses TRBV5-6 and TRBJ1-2, with D perhaps TRBD1 (6 bases). Trimming pared 2 bases from V and 4 bases from J, leaving 12 bases between. The CDR3 has 14 amino acids. In germline, CDR1 is SGHDT, CDR2 YYEEEE. The CDR3 coding sequence is TGTGCCAGCAGCTTTAAGGACAGCCCCTATGGCTACACCTTC. Translation gives CASSFKDSPYGYTF.

This sequence joins TRBV27 and TRBJ2-5; maybe TRBD1 (7 bases). The V end lost 4 bases, the J end lost 2 bases, and 17 bases lay between the germline ends. Per germline, CDR1 MNHEY and CDR2 SMNVEV (reference sequence). The CDR3 runs 16 residues. The CDR3 here is CASSYRRGTDQETQYF. CDR3 nucleotide sequence: TGTGCCAGCAGTTACCGACGCGGGACAGATCAAGAGACCCAGTACTTC.

The J gene is TRBJ1-1, the V gene TRBV9, with 9 bases that match TRBD1. With 0 bases clipped from V and 6 bases from J, the junction kept 9 bases outside the gene matches. The CDR3 sequence is 16 residues long. The germline CDR1 and CDR2 sequences are SGDLS and YYNGEE. CDR3 sequence: CASSVEGTGRDSEAFF. The CDR3 DNA reads TGTGCCAGCAGCGTAGAAGGGACAGGGAGGGACTCTGAAGCTTTCTTT.

This clone was found a few times. V is TRBV13 and J is TRBJ1-5, with D unclear. Germline-derived CDR1 and CDR2 are PRHDT and FYEKMQ (reference sequence). Between the trimmed V and J ends, which lost 2 bases and 4 bases, there was a span of 6 bases. The CDR3 has 13 amino acids. As DNA, the CDR3 is TGTGCCAGCAGCTTACATCCAAATCAGCCCCAGCATTTT. Its translation is CASSLHPNQPQHF.

The chain is built from TRBV5-6 and TRBJ2-5, with TRBD1 matching over 11 bases. The CDR3 sequence is 17 residues long. Germline V CDR1 and CDR2: SGHDT, YYEEEE. Trimming took 3 bases from V and 5 from J; bases not matched to a gene: 12. Here the CDR3 reads CASSWGGRTGGKETQYF. CDR3 nucleotide sequence: TGTGCCAGCAGCTGGGGTGGACGGACAGGGGGCAAGGAGACCCAGTACTTC.

The chain links TRBV27 to TRBJ2-1; TRBD2 might be the D (6 bases). This CDR3 spans 15 amino acids. The V gene's germline CDR1 is MNHEY and CDR2 SMNVEV (reference sequence). Trimming took 6 bases from V and 4 from J, leaving 16 bases between them. CDR3 nucleotide sequence: TGTGCCAGCAGCCAGGGCAGGGCGGGGTACAATGAGCAGTTCTTC. Translating gives CASSQGRAGYNEQFF.

The chain has TRBV18 and TRBJ1-2; 8 nucleotides match TRBD1. V lost 0 bases to trimming and J lost 6 bases; unmatched junction nucleotides: 6. This CDR3 contains 15 residues. Germline loops: CDR1 KGHSH, CDR2 LQKENI. CDR3: CASSPPWTGTHGYTF. CDR3 bases: TGTGCCAGCTCACCACCGTGGACAGGGACGCATGGCTACACCTTC.

The genes are TRBV13 and TRBJ1-1; 8 bases map to TRBD1. CDR3 size: 14 residues. Per the germline V gene, CDR1 is PRHDT and CDR2 is FYEKMQ (reference sequence). V was clipped by 1 base and J by 6 bases; unmatched bases: 4. In nucleotides, the CDR3 is TGTGCCAGCAGCTTAGCCAGGGGGCTGGCTGAAGCTTTCTTT. It is translated as CASSLARGLAEAFF.

The gene calls are TRBV11-2 and TRBJ1-4, with D tentatively TRBD1 (6 bases). The CDR3 sequence is 13 residues long. Germline V CDR1 and CDR2: SGHAT, FQNNGV. V was clipped by 8 bases and J by 10 bases, with 17 bases between them. The CDR3 nucleotides are TGTGCCAGCGGGACATCTGAAGCAGGAAAACTGTTTTTT. Translated, it gives CASGTSEAGKLFF.

This clone was observed a single time. This chain connects TRBV29-1 to TRBJ2-2; tentative D call: TRBD1 (5 bases). Trimming pared 1 base from V and 0 bases from J, leaving 9 bases between. The CDR3 is made up of 15 amino acids. The germline V gene has CDR1 SQVTM and CDR2 ANQGSEA. The CDR3 loop is CSVEGTPANTGELFF. CDR3 nucleotides: TGCAGCGTTGAAGGGACACCTGCGAACACCGGGGAGCTGTTTTTT.

This clone was picked up a small number of times. The chain uses TRBV18 and TRBJ2-7; 10 nucleotides line up with TRBD1. J was trimmed by 7 bases and V by 2 bases; bases with no gene match: 8. The CDR3 covers 15 residues. Germline V gene sequence: CDR1 KGHSH, CDR2 LQKENI. CDR3 sequence reads: CASSPGTGVSGEQYF. The CDR3 DNA is TGTGCCAGCTCACCAGGGACAGGGGTGTCGGGGGAGCAGTACTTC.

This clone came up a few times. V is TRBV6-1 and J is TRBJ1-2; 8 bases fit TRBD1. This CDR3 spans 13 amino acids. Germline V CDR1 and CDR2: MNHNS, SASEGT. After removal of 6 bases from V and 6 bases from J, the junction contained 6 bases not matched to a gene. Here the CDR3 DNA reads TGTGCCAGCAGAATCCCGGGACAGGATGGCTACACCTTC. This gives the protein CASRIPGQDGYTF.

The genes are TRBV7-2 and TRBJ1-5, with a possible D match to TRBD1 (6 bases). CDR1 and CDR2 (germline): SGHTA, FQGNSA. V gave up 1 base and J gave up 5 bases, with 9 bases separating them. The CDR3 is 14 amino acids. CDR3 DNA: TGTGCCAGCAGCTTAGTGGCAGGGGATCAGCCCCAGCATTTT. Translating gives CASSLVAGDQPQHF.

This clone was seen only once. The CDR3, as DNA: TGTGCCAGCAATCCAACAGGGGGCGGACCCCTCCACTTT. Its translation is CASNPTGGGPLHF. The J gene is TRBJ1-6, the V gene TRBV6-5; 9 bases match TRBD1. Germline V lookup: CDR1 MNHEY, CDR2 SVGAGI. The trim removed 7 bases at V and 12 bases at J, leaving 7 bases unmatched. This CDR3 contains 13 residues.

This clone was detected only a few times. This chain joins TRBV4-1 and TRBJ1-6; 7 bases are a match to TRBD1. The J segment lost 9 bases and the V segment lost 6 bases, leaving 11 bases of the junction unmatched. In germline, CDR1 is MGHRA, CDR2 YSYEKL. The CDR3 contains 15 residues. CDR3 residues: CASRTPGQRSSPLHF. In DNA, the CDR3 is TGCGCCAGCAGGACACCGGGACAGAGGAGTTCACCCCTCCACTTT.

The sample holds a few counts of this clone. The chain employs TRBV4-1 and TRBJ1-2, with TRBD1 matching over 7 bases. The CDR3 is made up of 15 amino acids. V dropped 4 bases and J dropped 5; count of bases not matched to a gene: 10. Germline CDR1 reads MGHRA; CDR2 reads YSYEKL. CDR3 region: CASSLRQGGGYGYTF. CDR3 DNA: TGCGCCAGCAGCCTTCGACAGGGCGGAGGGTATGGCTACACCTTC.

The chain is built from TRBV5-1 and TRBJ1-3; the D gene is possibly TRBD1 (5 bases). Between the trimmed V and J ends, which lost 4 bases and 2 bases, there was a span of 16 bases. CDR1 SGHRS and CDR2 YFSETQ come from the germline V gene. The CDR3 contains 16 residues. The CDR3 DNA reads as TGCGCCAGCAGCCCGGAGGGGAGCGGCACTGGAAACACCATATATTTT. Translated: CASSPEGSGTGNTIYF.

This clone was recorded only once. The chain carries TRBV9 and TRBJ1-5, with TRBD1 as a possible D gene (5 bases). Germline CDR1 SGDLS, CDR2 YYNGEE. CDR3 length equals 14 residues. V dropped 4 bases and J dropped 7 bases, with 15 bases sitting between them. The CDR3 nucleotides read TGTGCCAGCAGCTTATCAGGGATAGGGCAGCCCCAGCATTTT. Translation: CASSLSGIGQPQHF.

The CDR3 DNA is TGTGCCTGGAGTTACAATGGCTACACCTTC. As protein: CAWSYNGYTF. V is TRBV30 and J is TRBJ1-2; no definite D call. The CDR3 is made up of 10 amino acids. CDR1 GTSNPN and CDR2 SVGIG come from the germline V gene (reference sequence). Deletions cut 2 bases from V and 6 bases from J, with 4 bases between.